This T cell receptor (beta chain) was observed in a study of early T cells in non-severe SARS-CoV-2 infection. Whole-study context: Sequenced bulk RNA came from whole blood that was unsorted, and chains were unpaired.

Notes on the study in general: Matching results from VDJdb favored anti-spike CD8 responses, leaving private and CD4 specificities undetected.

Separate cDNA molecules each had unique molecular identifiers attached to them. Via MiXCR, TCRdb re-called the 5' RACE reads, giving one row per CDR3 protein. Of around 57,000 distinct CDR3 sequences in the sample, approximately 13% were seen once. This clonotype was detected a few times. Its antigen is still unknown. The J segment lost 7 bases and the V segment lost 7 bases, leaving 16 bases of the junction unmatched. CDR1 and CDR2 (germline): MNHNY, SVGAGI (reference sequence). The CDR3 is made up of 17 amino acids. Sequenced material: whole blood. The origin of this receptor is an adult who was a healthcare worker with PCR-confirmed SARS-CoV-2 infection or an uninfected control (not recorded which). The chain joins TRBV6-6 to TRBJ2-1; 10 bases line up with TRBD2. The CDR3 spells CASIYGSAAGGLNEQFF. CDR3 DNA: TGTGCCAGCATCTACGGCTCAGCAGCGGGGGGGCTTAATGAGCAGTTCTTC.